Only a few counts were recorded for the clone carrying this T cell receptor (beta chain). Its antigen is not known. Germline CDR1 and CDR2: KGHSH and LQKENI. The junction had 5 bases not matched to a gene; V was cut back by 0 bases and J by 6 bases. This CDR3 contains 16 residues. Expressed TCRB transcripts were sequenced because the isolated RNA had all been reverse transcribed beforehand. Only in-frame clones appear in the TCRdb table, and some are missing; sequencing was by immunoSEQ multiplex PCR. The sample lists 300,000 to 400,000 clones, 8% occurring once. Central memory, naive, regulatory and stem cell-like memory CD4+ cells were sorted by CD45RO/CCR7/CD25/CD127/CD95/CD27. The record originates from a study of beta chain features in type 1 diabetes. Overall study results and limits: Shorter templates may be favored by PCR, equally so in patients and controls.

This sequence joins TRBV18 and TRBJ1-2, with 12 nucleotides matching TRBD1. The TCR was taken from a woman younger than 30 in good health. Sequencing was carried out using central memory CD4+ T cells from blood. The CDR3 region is CASSPPGQGAADGYTF. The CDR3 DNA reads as TGTGCCAGCTCACCACCGGGACAGGGGGCTGCGGATGGCTACACCTTC.